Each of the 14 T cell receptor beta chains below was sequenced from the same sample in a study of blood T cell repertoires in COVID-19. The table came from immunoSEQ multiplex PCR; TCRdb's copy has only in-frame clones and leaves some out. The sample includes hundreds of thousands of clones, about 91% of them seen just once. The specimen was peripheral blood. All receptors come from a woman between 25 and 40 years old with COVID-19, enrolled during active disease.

The CDR3 nucleotides read TGTGCCACCAGCAGAGATCTGAGCTTCGAGCAGTACTTC. As protein: CATSRDLSFEQYF. The rearrangement links TRBV15 to TRBJ2-7; D not resolved. Looked up from germline, CDR1 is LNHNV and CDR2 is YYDKDF (reference sequence). V was clipped by 0 bases and J by 6 bases, with 9 bases between them. CDR3 length: 13 amino acids.

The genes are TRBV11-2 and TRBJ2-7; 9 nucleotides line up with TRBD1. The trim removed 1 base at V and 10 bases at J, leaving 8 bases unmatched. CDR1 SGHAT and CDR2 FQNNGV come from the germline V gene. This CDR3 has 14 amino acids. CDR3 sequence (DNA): TGTGCCAGCAGCTTAGGGGGGACAGGGAATCTCCAGTACTTC. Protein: CASSLGGTGNLQYF.

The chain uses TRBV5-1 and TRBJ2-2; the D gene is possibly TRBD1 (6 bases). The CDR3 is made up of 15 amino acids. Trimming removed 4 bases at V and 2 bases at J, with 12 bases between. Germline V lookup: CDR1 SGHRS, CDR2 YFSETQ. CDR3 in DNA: TGCGCCAGCAGCCCTCCGGGACAAAACACCGGGGAGCTGTTTTTT. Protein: CASSPPGQNTGELFF. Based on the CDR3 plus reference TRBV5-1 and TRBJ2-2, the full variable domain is KAGVTQTPRYLIKTRGQQVTLSCSPISGHRSVSWYQQTPGQGLQFLFEYFSETQRNKGNFPGRFSGRQFSNSRSEMNVSTLELGDSALYLCASSPPGQNTGELFFGEGSRLTVL.

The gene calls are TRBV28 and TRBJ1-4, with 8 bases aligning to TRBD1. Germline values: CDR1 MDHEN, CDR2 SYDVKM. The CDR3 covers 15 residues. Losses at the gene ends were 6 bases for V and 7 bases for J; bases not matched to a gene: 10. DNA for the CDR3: TGTGCCAGCAGCTTGCCGACAGGGGTCGCTGAAAAACTGTTTTTT. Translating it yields CASSLPTGVAEKLFF. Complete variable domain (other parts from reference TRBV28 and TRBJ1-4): DVKVTQSSRYLVKRTGEKVFLECVQDMDHENMFWYRQDPGLGLRLIYFSYDVKMKEKGDIPEGYSVSREKKERFSLILESASTNQTSMYLCASSLPTGVAEKLFFGSGTQLSVL.

CDR3 sequence reads: CASSYRVQETQYF. The CDR3 nucleotides read TGCGCCAGCAGCTACAGGGTTCAAGAGACCCAGTACTTC. The chain couples TRBV5-1 to TRBJ2-5, with a tentative D call TRBD1 (6 bases). Trimming removed 3 bases from V and 2 bases from J, with 8 bases in between. In germline, CDR1 is SGHRS, CDR2 YFSETQ. The CDR3 is 13 residues long. The whole variable domain, remainder taken from reference TRBV5-1 and TRBJ2-5, is KAGVTQTPRYLIKTRGQQVTLSCSPISGHRSVSWYQQTPGQGLQFLFEYFSETQRNKGNFPGRFSGRQFSNSRSEMNVSTLELGDSALYLCASSYRVQETQYFGPGTRLLVL.

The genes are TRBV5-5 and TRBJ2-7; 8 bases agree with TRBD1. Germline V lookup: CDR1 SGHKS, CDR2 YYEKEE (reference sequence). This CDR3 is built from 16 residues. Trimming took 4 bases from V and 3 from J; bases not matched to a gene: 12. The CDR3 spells CASSVAPTTGGYEQYF. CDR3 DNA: TGTGCCAGCAGCGTGGCCCCTACTACAGGGGGCTACGAGCAGTACTTC.

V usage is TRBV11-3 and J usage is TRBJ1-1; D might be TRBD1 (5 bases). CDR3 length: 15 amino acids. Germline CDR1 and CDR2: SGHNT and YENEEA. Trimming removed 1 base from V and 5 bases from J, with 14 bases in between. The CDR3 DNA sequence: TGTGCCAGCAGCTTAGCCGGCGCAGGGAGGACTGAAGCTTTCTTT. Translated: CASSLAGAGRTEAFF.

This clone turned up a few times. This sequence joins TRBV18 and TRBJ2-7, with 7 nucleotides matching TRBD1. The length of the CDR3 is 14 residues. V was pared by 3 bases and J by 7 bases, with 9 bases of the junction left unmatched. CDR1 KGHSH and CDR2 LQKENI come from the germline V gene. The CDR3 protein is CASSPTGKGGEQYF. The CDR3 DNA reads TGTGCCAGCTCACCGACAGGGAAAGGTGGGGAGCAGTACTTC.

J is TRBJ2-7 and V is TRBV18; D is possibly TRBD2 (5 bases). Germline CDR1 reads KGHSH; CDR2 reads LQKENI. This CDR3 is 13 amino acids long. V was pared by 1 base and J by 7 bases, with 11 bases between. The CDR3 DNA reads TGTGCCAGCTCACCACTAGAGGGCGGGGAGCAGTACTTC. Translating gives CASSPLEGGEQYF.

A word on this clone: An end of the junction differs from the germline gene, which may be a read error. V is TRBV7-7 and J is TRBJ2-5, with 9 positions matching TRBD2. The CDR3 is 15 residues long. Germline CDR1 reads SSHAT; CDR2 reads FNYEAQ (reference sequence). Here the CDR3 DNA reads TGTGCTAGCAGCGGTAGCGGGGGTGGGCAAGAGACCCAGTACTTC. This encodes CASSGSGGGQETQYF.

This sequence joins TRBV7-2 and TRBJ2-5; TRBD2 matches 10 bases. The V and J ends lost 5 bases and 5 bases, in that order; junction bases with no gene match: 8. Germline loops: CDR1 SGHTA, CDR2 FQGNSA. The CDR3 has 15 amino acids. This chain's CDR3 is CASSRRLAGEETQYF. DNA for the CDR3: TGTGCCAGCAGCCGTCGGCTAGCGGGGGAGGAGACCCAGTACTTC. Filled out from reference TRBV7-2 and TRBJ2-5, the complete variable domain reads GAGVSQSPSNKVTEKGKDVELRCDPISGHTALYWYRQSLGQGLEFLIYFQGNSAPDKSGLPSDRFSAERTGGSVSTLTIQRTQQEDSAVYLCASSRRLAGEETQYFGPGTRLLVL.

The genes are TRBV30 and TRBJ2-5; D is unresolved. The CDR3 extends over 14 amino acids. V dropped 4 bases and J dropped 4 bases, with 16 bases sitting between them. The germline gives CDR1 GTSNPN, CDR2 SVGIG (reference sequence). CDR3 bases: TGTGCCTGGAATGACCCAGGCCCTCGAGAGACCCAGTACTTC. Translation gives CAWNDPGPRETQYF.

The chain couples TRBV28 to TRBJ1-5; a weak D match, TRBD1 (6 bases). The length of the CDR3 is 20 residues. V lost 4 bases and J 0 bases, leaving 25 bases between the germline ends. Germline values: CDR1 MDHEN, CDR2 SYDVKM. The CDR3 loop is CASSYFDTGFLAYSNQPQHF. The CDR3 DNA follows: TGTGCCAGCAGTTACTTCGACACAGGGTTTTTGGCGTATAGCAATCAGCCCCAGCATTTT.

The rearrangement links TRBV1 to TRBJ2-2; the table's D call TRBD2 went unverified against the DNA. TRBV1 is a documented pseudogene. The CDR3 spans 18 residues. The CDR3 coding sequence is TGCACCAGCAGCCAAGACGCGACTAGCGGGCGAGTCACCGGGGAGCTGTTTTTT. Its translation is CTSSQDATSGRVTGELFF.